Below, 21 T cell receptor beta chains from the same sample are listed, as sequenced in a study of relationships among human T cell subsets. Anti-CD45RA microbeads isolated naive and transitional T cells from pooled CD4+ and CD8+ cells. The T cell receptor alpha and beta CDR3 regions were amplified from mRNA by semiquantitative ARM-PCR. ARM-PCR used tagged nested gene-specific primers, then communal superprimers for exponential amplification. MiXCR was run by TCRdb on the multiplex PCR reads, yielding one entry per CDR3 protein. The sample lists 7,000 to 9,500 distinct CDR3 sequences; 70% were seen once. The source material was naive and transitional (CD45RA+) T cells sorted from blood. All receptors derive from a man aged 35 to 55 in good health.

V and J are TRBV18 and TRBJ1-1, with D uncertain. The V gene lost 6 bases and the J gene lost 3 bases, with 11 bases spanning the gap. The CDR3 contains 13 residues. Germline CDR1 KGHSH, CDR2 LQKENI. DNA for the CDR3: TGTGCCAGCTCGAAAAACATGGACACTGAAGCTTTCTTT. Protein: CASSKNMDTEAFF.

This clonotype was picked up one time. CDR3 coding DNA: TGTGCCAGCAGTTTCGGGGGGGCCAATCAGCCCCAGCATTTT. Amino acids: CASSFGGANQPQHF. The V call is TRBV27, the J call TRBJ1-5; TRBD1 is a possible D gene (6 bases). The CDR3 runs to 14 residues. Germline CDR1 reads MNHEY; CDR2 reads SMNVEV (reference sequence). V lost 3 bases and J lost 3, with 9 bases in between.

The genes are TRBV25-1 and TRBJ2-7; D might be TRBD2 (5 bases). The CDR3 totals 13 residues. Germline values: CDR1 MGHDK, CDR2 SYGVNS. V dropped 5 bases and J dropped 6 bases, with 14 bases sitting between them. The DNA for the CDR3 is TGTGCCAGCAGTCGCCACGGGGAAGGCGAGCAGTACTTC. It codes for CASSRHGEGEQYF.

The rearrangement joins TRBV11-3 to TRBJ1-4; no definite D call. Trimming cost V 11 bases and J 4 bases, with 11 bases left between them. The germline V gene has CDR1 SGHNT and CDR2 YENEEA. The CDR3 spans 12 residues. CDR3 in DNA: TGTGCCGAACGGAGATTTAATGAAAAACTGTTTTTT. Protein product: CAERRFNEKLFF.

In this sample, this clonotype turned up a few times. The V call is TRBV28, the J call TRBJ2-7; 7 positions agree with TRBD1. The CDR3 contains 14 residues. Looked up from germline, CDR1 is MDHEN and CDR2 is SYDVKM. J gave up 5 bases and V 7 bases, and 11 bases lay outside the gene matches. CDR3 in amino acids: CASTVGQRRNEQYF. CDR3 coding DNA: TGTGCCAGCACCGTGGGACAGCGCAGAAACGAGCAGTACTTC.

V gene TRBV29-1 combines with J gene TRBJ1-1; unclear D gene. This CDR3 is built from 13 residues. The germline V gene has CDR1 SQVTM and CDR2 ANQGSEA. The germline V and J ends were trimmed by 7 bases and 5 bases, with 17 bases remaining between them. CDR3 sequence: CSAGVREGTEAFF. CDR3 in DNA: TGCAGCGCCGGGGTGAGGGAGGGTACTGAAGCTTTCTTT.

CDR3 in amino acids: CSARLGLAGVQYF. CDR3 bases: TGCAGTGCTAGATTAGGACTAGCGGGGGTACAGTACTTC. V usage is TRBV20-1 and J usage is TRBJ2-7, with TRBD2 identical over 13 bases. With V trimmed by 2 bases and J by 10 bases, 5 bases remained unmatched. The CDR3 spans 13 residues. Germline CDR1 and CDR2: DFQATT and SNEGSKA (reference sequence).

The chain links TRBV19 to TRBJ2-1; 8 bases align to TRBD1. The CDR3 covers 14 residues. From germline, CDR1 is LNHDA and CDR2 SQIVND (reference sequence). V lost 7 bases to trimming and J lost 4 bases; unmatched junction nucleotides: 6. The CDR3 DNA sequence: TGTGCCAGTAAGCAGGGGGCGGGATACAATGAGCAGTTCTTC. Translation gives CASKQGAGYNEQFF.

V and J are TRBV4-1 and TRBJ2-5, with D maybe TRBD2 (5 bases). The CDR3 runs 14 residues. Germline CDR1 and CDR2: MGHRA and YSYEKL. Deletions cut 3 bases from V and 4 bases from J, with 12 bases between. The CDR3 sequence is CASSHTRWLETQYF. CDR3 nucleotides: TGCGCCAGCAGCCATACTAGGTGGCTAGAGACCCAGTACTTC.

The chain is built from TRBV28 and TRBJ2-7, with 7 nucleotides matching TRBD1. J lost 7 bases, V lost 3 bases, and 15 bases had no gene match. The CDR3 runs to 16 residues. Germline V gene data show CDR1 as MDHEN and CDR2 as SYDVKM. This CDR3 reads CASSLPSKTGSREQYF. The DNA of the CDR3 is TGTGCCAGCAGTTTGCCAAGCAAGACAGGGTCAAGGGAGCAGTACTTC.

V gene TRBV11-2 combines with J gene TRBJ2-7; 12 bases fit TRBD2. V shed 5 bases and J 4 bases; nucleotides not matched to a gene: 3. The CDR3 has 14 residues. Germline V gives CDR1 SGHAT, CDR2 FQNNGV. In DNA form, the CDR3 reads TGTGCCAGCAGCCGACTAGCGGGAGAGTACGAGCAGTACTTC. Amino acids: CASSRLAGEYEQYF.

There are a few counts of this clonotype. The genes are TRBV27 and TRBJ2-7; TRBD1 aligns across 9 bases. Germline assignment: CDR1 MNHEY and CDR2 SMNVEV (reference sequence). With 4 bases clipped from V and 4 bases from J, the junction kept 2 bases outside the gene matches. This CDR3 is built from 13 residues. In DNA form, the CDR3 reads TGTGCCAGCAGTTGGGGACAGGGTTACGAGCAGTACTTC. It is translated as CASSWGQGYEQYF.

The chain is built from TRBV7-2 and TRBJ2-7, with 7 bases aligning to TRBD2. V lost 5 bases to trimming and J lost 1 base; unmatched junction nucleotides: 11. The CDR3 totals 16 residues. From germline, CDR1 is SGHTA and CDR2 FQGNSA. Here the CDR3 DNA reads TGTGCCAGCAGCGCAGCAGCTAGCGGTCTTTCCTACGAGCAGTACTTC. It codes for CASSAAASGLSYEQYF.

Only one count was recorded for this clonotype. The CDR3 sequence: CASSRQVSNQPQHF. The CDR3 coding sequence is TGTGCCAGCAGCCGACAGGTGAGCAATCAGCCCCAGCATTTT. V gene TRBV25-1 combines with J gene TRBJ1-5; D might be TRBD1 (6 bases). The CDR3 runs to 14 residues. Trimming removed 6 bases at V and 1 base at J, with 10 bases between. Germline CDR1 and CDR2: MGHDK and SYGVNS.

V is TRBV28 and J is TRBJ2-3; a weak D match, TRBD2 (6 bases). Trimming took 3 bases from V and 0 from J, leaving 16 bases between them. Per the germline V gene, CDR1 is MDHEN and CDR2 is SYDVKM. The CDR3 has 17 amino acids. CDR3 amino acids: CASSFFGRGFSTDTQYF. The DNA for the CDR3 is TGTGCCAGCAGTTTTTTCGGGAGAGGGTTTAGCACAGATACGCAGTATTTT. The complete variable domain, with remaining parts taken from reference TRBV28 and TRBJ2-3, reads DVKVTQSSRYLVKRTGEKVFLECVQDMDHENMFWYRQDPGLGLRLIYFSYDVKMKEKGDIPEGYSVSREKKERFSLILESASTNQTSMYLCASSFFGRGFSTDTQYFGPGTRLTVL.

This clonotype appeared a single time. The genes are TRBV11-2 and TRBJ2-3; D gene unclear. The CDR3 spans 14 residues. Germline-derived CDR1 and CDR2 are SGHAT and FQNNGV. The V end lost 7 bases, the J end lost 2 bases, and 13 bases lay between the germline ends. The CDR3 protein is CASNPRVFTDTQYF. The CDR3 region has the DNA TGTGCCAGCAACCCCCGGGTCTTCACAGATACGCAGTATTTT.

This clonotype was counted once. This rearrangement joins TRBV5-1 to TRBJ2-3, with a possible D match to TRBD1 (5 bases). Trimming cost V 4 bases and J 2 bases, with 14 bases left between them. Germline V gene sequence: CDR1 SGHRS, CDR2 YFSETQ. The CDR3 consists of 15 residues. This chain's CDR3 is CASSAYPRDTDTQYF. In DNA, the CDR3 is TGCGCCAGCAGCGCCTACCCCAGGGACACAGATACGCAGTATTTT.

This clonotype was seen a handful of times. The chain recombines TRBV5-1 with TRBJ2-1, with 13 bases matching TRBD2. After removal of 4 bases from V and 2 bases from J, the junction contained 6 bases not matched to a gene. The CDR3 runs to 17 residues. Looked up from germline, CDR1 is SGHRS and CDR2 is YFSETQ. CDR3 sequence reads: CASSHTGTSGAYNEQFF. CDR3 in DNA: TGCGCCAGCAGCCACACCGGGACTAGCGGGGCCTACAATGAGCAGTTCTTC.

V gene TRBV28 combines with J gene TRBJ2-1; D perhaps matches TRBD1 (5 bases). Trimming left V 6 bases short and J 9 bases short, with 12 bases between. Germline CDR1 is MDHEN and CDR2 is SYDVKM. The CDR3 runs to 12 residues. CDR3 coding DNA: TGTGCCAGCAGCATACCAGGGTTTGAGCAGTTCTTC. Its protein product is CASSIPGFEQFF.

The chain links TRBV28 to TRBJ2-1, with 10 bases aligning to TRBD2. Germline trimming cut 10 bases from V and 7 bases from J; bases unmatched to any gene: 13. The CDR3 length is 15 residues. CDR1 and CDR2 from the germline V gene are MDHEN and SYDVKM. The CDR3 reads CAIRSSGGMKNEQFF. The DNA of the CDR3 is TGTGCCATCCGATCTAGCGGGGGAATGAAGAATGAGCAGTTCTTC.

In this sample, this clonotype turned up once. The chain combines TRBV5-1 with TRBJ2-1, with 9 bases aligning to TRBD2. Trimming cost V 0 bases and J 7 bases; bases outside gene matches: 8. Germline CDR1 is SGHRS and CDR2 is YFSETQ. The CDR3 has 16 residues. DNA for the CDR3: TGCGCCAGCAGCTTGGGGGCGGGAGGGCCTCAAAATGAGCAGTTCTTC. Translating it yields CASSLGAGGPQNEQFF.